A single sample is the source of the 26 T cell receptor beta chains below, sequenced in a study of immune cell composition in non-small cell lung cancer. TCRdb's copy holds only in-frame clones and misses some; the assay was immunoSEQ multiplex PCR. Of more than 8,500 clones listed, around 67% are singletons. Normal lung sampling was at least 3 cm from the tumour, as distant as possible. The sequencing sample was made of non-adjacent lung tissue. The receptors derive from a human donor with non-small cell lung cancer.

V gene TRBV9 combines with J gene TRBJ2-5; 12 bases line up with TRBD1. This CDR3 has 17 residues. Trimming removed 2 bases from V and 5 bases from J; junction bases left unmatched: 10. Germline V CDR1 and CDR2: SGDLS, YYNGEE. CDR3 in DNA: TGTGCCAGCAGCGTCTCCGGGACAGGGGGCGCGGGGGAGACCCAGTACTTC. Translating it yields CASSVSGTGGAGETQYF. The complete variable domain, with remaining parts taken from reference TRBV9 and TRBJ2-5, reads DSGVTQTPKHLITATGQRVTLRCSPRSGDLSVYWYQQSLDQGLQFLIQYYNGEERAKGNILERFSAQQFPDLHSELNLSSLELGDSALYFCASSVSGTGGAGETQYFGPGTRLLVL.

This clone was seen a handful of times. The chain joins TRBV5-5 to TRBJ1-5; D gene unclear. CDR1 is SGHKS and CDR2 is YYEKEE in the germline V gene (reference sequence). This CDR3 is built from 14 residues. V lost 0 bases and J lost 3, with 7 bases in between. The DNA for the CDR3 is TGTGCCAGCAGCTTGGGACTTAACAATCAGCCCCAGCATTTT. It codes for CASSLGLNNQPQHF.

The J gene is TRBJ2-4, the V gene TRBV7-2; weak D call: TRBD2 (5 bases). The germline gives CDR1 SGHTA, CDR2 FQGNSA. The germline V and J ends were trimmed by 2 bases and 0 bases, with 14 bases remaining between them. The CDR3 is 17 residues long. CDR3 bases: TGTGCCAGCAGCTTATATGGCCCCGGACTAGCCAAAAACATTCAGTACTTC. It codes for CASSLYGPGLAKNIQYF. Using reference TRBV7-2 and TRBJ2-4 for the parts outside the CDR3, the full variable domain is GAGVSQSPSNKVTEKGKDVELRCDPISGHTALYWYRQSLGQGLEFLIYFQGNSAPDKSGLPSDRFSAERTGGSVSTLTIQRTQQEDSAVYLCASSLYGPGLAKNIQYFGAGTRLSVL.

This clone is labeled as medium-sized. V and J are TRBV7-2 and TRBJ1-5, with D perhaps TRBD1 (6 bases). V was shortened by 5 bases and J by 4 bases, with 18 bases between the two germline ends. Germline V gene lookup returns CDR1 SGHTA and CDR2 FQGNSA. This CDR3 has 16 amino acids. This chain's CDR3 is CASSPEQGRGNQPQHF. The CDR3 nucleotides are TGTGCCAGCAGCCCCGAACAGGGTCGGGGTAATCAGCCCCAGCATTTT.

The table lists this clone with a few counts. The chain carries TRBV4-2 and TRBJ2-3; tentative D call: TRBD2 (5 bases). Trimming pared 0 bases from V and 2 bases from J, leaving 9 bases between. Per germline, CDR1 LGHNA and CDR2 YNFKEQ. This CDR3 has 15 residues. CDR3 nucleotides: TGTGCCAGCAGCCAAGAGCGGGTCTACACAGATACGCAGTATTTT. Amino acids: CASSQERVYTDTQYF.

The gene calls are TRBV7-7 and TRBJ2-3; 13 bases are a match to TRBD2. V trimming: 5 bases; J trimming: 3 bases; junction bases outside the gene matches: 14. The CDR3 is 19 residues long. From germline, CDR1 is SSHAT and CDR2 FNYEAQ (reference sequence). CDR3: CASSLHTGTSGVATDTQYF. CDR3 coding DNA: TGTGCCAGCAGCCTACACACCGGGACTAGCGGGGTAGCAACAGATACGCAGTATTTT.

The table lists this clone with a few counts. The J gene is TRBJ2-7, the V gene TRBV6-1, with D perhaps TRBD1 (6 bases). CDR3 length equals 14 residues. Deletions cut 1 base from V and 3 bases from J, with 10 bases between. Germline V lookup: CDR1 MNHNS, CDR2 SASEGT. In nucleotides, the CDR3 is TGTGCCAGCAGTGAAGGGGACACCCTCTACGAGCAGTACTTC. Translation: CASSEGDTLYEQYF.

This clone was seen a single time. The chain joins TRBV14 to TRBJ2-7, with D perhaps matching TRBD2 (5 bases). Between the trimmed V and J ends, which lost 2 bases and 7 bases, there was a span of 21 bases. Germline V gene data show CDR1 as SGHDN and CDR2 as FVKESK. This CDR3 spans 16 amino acids. CDR3 protein: CASSQSLGSGRREQYF. The CDR3 coding sequence is TGTGCCAGCAGCCAATCACTAGGTTCCGGACGGCGGGAGCAGTACTTC.

This rearrangement joins TRBV5-4 to TRBJ2-7; TRBD1 aligns across 8 bases. CDR1 is SGHNT, CDR2 YYREEE, per germline (reference sequence). Trimming at V came to 0 bases and at J to 2 bases, leaving 1 base not matched to a gene. CDR3 length equals 14 residues. CDR3 sequence: CASSLGTGPYEQYF. The CDR3 nucleotides read TGTGCCAGCAGCTTGGGGACAGGGCCCTACGAGCAGTACTTC.

DNA of the CDR3: TGTGCCAGCAGCCCAGGGACACAGCGGGCTTTCTTT. It encodes CASSPGTQRAFF. The chain combines TRBV7-9 with TRBJ1-1, with D perhaps matching TRBD1 (6 bases). Trimming cost V 5 bases and J 11 bases, with 15 bases left between them. The CDR3 contains 12 residues. Germline CDR1 SEHNR, CDR2 FQNEAQ (reference sequence). Based on the CDR3 plus reference TRBV7-9 and TRBJ1-1, the full variable domain is DTGVSQNPRHKITKRGQNVTFRCDPISEHNRLYWYRQTLGQGPEFLTYFQNEAQLEKSRLLSDRFSAERPKGSFSTLEIQRTEQGDSAMYLCASSPGTQRAFFGQGTRLTVV.

The genes are TRBV7-9 and TRBJ1-1, with D possibly matching TRBD1 (6 bases). Germline V gene sequence: CDR1 SEHNR, CDR2 FQNEAQ (reference sequence). This CDR3 has 16 residues. V dropped 5 bases and J dropped 1 base, with 17 bases sitting between them. As DNA, the CDR3 is TGTGCCAGCAGCCCCGTGGTCCGGACAGCGAACACTGAAGCTTTCTTT. Translating gives CASSPVVRTANTEAFF.

The rearrangement joins TRBV2 to TRBJ2-7; weak D call: TRBD1 (6 bases). V was trimmed by 6 bases and J by 3 bases, leaving 12 bases between them. CDR3 length equals 13 residues. Germline V CDR1 and CDR2: SNHLY, FYNNEI. This CDR3 reads CASSLGQYYEQYF. DNA of the CDR3: TGTGCCAGCAGCCTCGGACAGTACTACGAGCAGTACTTC.

The chain is built from TRBV6-5 and TRBJ2-4; D possibly corresponds to TRBD2 (6 bases). Germline CDR1 MNHEY, CDR2 SVGAGI. Trimming took off 5 bases at V and 3 bases at J, with 17 bases between the two ends. This CDR3 contains 16 residues. CDR3 DNA: TGTGCCAGCAGTAACTGGGACTTTCAATTCAAAAACATTCAGTACTTC. Protein product: CASSNWDFQFKNIQYF.

This clone was seen a few times. The V gene is TRBV2, the J gene TRBJ1-1; D is ambiguous. There are 11 residues in the CDR3. CDR1 is SNHLY, CDR2 FYNNEI, per germline. Trimming removed 5 bases from V and 1 base from J, with 2 bases in between. As DNA, the CDR3 is TGTGCCAGCAGTCAGAACACTGAAGCTTTCTTT. Translated, it gives CASSQNTEAFF.

This clone turned up a few times. The V gene is TRBV6-5, the J gene TRBJ1-2, with no clear D. This CDR3 region has 11 residues. V was trimmed by 8 bases and J by 8 bases, leaving 12 bases between them. The germline V gene has CDR1 MNHEY and CDR2 SVGAGI. The CDR3 sequence: CASGGLAGYTF. CDR3 nucleotide sequence: TGTGCCAGCGGAGGGCTCGCGGGCTACACCTTC.

V usage is TRBV5-5 and J usage is TRBJ1-2; 9 bases are a match to TRBD1. Germline assignment: CDR1 SGHKS and CDR2 YYEKEE (reference sequence). The CDR3 runs 13 residues. J lost 5 bases, V lost 4 bases, and 3 bases had no gene match. CDR3 DNA sequence: TGTGCCAGCAGCGGGACAGGGTGGTATGGCTACACCTTC. Protein product: CASSGTGWYGYTF.

The CDR3 loop is CASSSWRGLSPYNEQFF. The CDR3 coding sequence is TGTGCCAGCAGCTCCTGGAGGGGGCTATCACCCTACAATGAGCAGTTCTTC. The chain has TRBV7-2 and TRBJ2-1; D is perhaps TRBD1 (7 bases). Germline lookup yields CDR1 SGHTA and CDR2 FQGNSA. This CDR3 region has 17 residues. The ends were cut back, 4 bases at V and 2 bases at J, with 18 bases in the middle.

The rearrangement links TRBV7-9 to TRBJ2-5; D unclear. TRBJ2-7 matches the DNA end more closely, so the J call is doubtful. Germline V gene lookup returns CDR1 SEHNR and CDR2 FQNEAQ (reference sequence). The CDR3 consists of 12 residues. The CDR3 sequence is CASSLTDYEQYF. The CDR3 DNA sequence: TGTGCCAGCAGCTTAACAGACTACGAGCAGTACTTC.

This clone was seen a few times. The chain combines TRBV27 with TRBJ2-5; the match to TRBD1 covers 9 bases. The CDR3 spans 16 residues. Germline V gives CDR1 MNHEY, CDR2 SMNVEV (reference sequence). J was trimmed by 4 bases and V by 0 bases; bases with no gene match: 6. The CDR3 DNA reads TGTGCCAGCAGTTTATCCCTACAGGGGGCGGGAGAGACCCAGTACTTC. It yields the protein CASSLSLQGAGETQYF.

The genes are TRBV9 and TRBJ2-7; D not resolved. Germline V lookup: CDR1 SGDLS, CDR2 YYNGEE. The V end was cut by 4 bases, the J end by 3 bases, with 11 bases between. The CDR3 covers 13 residues. This CDR3 reads CASSTHGSYEQYF. In DNA form, the CDR3 reads TGTGCCAGCAGCACCCATGGCAGCTACGAGCAGTACTTC.

The rearrangement uses TRBV6-1 and TRBJ2-5; TRBD2 aligns across 8 bases. Germline CDR1 reads MNHNS; CDR2 reads SASEGT. The CDR3 length is 17 residues. Unmatched junction bases numbered 14, after V lost 4 bases and J lost 4 bases. The chain's CDR3 is CASSGDIDRGGIETQYF. The CDR3 DNA is TGTGCCAGCAGTGGGGATATCGATCGGGGGGGCATAGAGACCCAGTACTTC.

This clone appeared a few times. This chain connects TRBV27 to TRBJ2-7; 7 bases agree with TRBD2. CDR1 MNHEY and CDR2 SMNVEV come from the germline V gene (reference sequence). The CDR3 is 14 residues long. Trimming took 5 bases from V and 4 from J; bases not matched to a gene: 8. The CDR3 region is CASSGREGFYEQYF. The CDR3, as DNA: TGTGCCAGCAGTGGCAGGGAGGGATTTTACGAGCAGTACTTC.

CDR3 in DNA: TGTGCCAGCAGCGTAGCCCAGGGGCACTATGGCTACACCTTC. It encodes CASSVAQGHYGYTF. This chain links TRBV9 with TRBJ1-2; tentative D call: TRBD1 (6 bases). The V gene's germline CDR1 is SGDLS and CDR2 YYNGEE. Deletions cut 0 bases from V and 3 bases from J, with 9 bases between. CDR3 length: 14 residues.

This clone was counted between two and nine times. The chain couples TRBV19 to TRBJ1-1; 7 bases align to TRBD1. The germline V gene has CDR1 LNHDA and CDR2 SQIVND (reference sequence). V lost 5 bases, J lost 6 bases, and 9 bases stayed unmatched. The CDR3 has 14 amino acids. The CDR3 loop reads CASSSADRLAEAFF. The CDR3 bases are TGTGCCAGTAGTTCCGCGGACAGGTTGGCTGAAGCTTTCTTT.

The chain joins TRBV2 to TRBJ1-1; TRBD1 matches 8 bases. V was clipped by 3 bases and J by 3 bases; unmatched bases: 9. This CDR3 region has 16 residues. The germline V gene has CDR1 SNHLY and CDR2 FYNNEI. Here the CDR3 DNA reads TGTGCCAGCAGTGATTCCAGGGGGCGGAGGGACACTGAAGCTTTCTTT. Translated, it gives CASSDSRGRRDTEAFF.

The chain joins TRBV2 to TRBJ2-7; possibly TRBD1 for D (6 bases). CDR3 size: 14 residues. Trimming pared 4 bases from V and 0 bases from J, leaving 10 bases between. Germline V CDR1 and CDR2: SNHLY, FYNNEI. The CDR3 protein is CASSATGGSYEQYF. The CDR3 nucleotides read TGTGCCAGCAGTGCGACAGGAGGCTCCTACGAGCAGTACTTC.